This TCR beta chain was documented in a study of beta chain features in type 1 diabetes. Looking at the study overall: On cell yields, gender and age, patients and healthy donors were similar.

Purity above 98% was achieved in all sorted populations. Sequencing targeted expressed TCRB transcripts, as all isolated RNA had been reverse transcribed. Clones were sequenced by immunoSEQ multiplex PCR, and TCRdb holds only the in-frame ones, with some missing. The sample lists 900,000 or so clones, roughly a sixth occurring once. Trimming pared 5 bases from V and 1 base from J, leaving 17 bases between. The CDR3 is 17 amino acids. Germline CDR1 reads SGHTA; CDR2 reads FQGTGA. The clonotype originates from a woman aged 18-35 years in good health. Sequencing used naive CD4+ T cells from blood. The chain couples TRBV7-3 to TRBJ2-2, with D possibly being TRBD2 (5 bases). CDR3 bases: TGTGCCAGCAGCCCTTCGGAGCGGCCGATGAACACCGGGGAGCTGTTTTTT. This gives the protein CASSPSERPMNTGELFF.